Listed below are T cell receptor beta chains from one sample, sequenced in a study of radiotherapy plus CTLA-4 blockade in lung cancer. Some clones are missing from TCRdb's copy, which holds only in-frame ones; the method was immunoSEQ multiplex PCR. This sample has some 35,000 clones, with approximately 85% found just once. Material: peripheral blood, obtained from a patient treated with radiotherapy plus ipilimumab. These receptors originate from a human donor with non-small cell lung cancer who had stable disease on radiotherapy plus ipilimumab. Each CDR3 is given with its conserved first and last residue. Each record gives: D gene, V gene, J gene, CDR3 protein, CDR3 DNA. D genes are given only for firm matches.

>TRBD2|TRBV5-4|TRBJ2-2
CASSTPTSGRATGELFF
TGTGCCAGCAGCACCCCCACTAGCGGGAGGGCCACAGGGGAGCTGTTTTTT
>TRBD1|TRBV5-6|TRBJ1-4
CASSLVTGVPNEKLFF
TGTGCCAGCAGCTTGGTTACAGGGGTTCCTAATGAAAAACTGTTTTTT
>TRBD1|TRBV7-8|TRBJ1-6
CASTGQGLGLLDF
TGTGCCAGCACAGGACAGGGGTTGGGTTTGTTGGATTTT
>.|TRBV5-6|TRBJ2-6
CASSTGHTSGANVLTF
TGTGCCAGCAGCACCGGACACACCTCTGGGGCCAACGTCCTGACTTTC
>.|TRBV28|TRBJ1-4
CASTLGGGATNEKLFF
TGTGCCAGCACCTTGGGGGGGGGTGCAACTAATGAAAAACTGTTTTTT
>.|TRBV10-3|TRBJ2-3
CAISELTDTQYF
TGTGCCATCAGTGAGTTAACAGATACGCAGTATTTT
>TRBD1|TRBV5-6|TRBJ2-5
CASRGQTGPETQYF
TGTGCCAGCCGTGGACAGACAGGGCCAGAGACCCAGTACTTC
>TRBD2|TRBV2|TRBJ2-3
CASRRLASSTDTQYF
TGTGCCAGCAGACGACTAGCGTCTAGCACAGATACGCAGTATTTT
>.|TRBV10-3|TRBJ1-5
CAISGAEYSNQPQHF
TGTGCCATCAGTGGAGCGGAATATAGCAATCAGCCCCAGCATTTT
>TRBD1|TRBV27|TRBJ1-5
CASSWDRAQPQHF
TGTGCCAGTTCTTGGGACAGGGCTCAGCCCCAGCATTTT